One sample yielded the 11 T cell receptor beta chains listed below, sequenced in a study of human T cells and chemical hapten exposure. The sample's time point: patch test 2, 6 weeks after DPC sensitization. Stated treatment: therapeutic diphenylcyclopropenone sensitization with weekly scalp DPC. Each CDR3 protein gets one entry after TCRdb re-called the RACE reads with MiXCR. The sample yields 20,000 to 30,000 distinct CDR3 sequences, around a tenth seen once. The material sequenced was whole blood, taken in connection with sensitization to the hapten diphenylcyclopropenone (DPC). The receptors originated from a man under 40 with alopecia areata. Some clones in this sample may be carry-over from other donors' samples.

This clonotype showed up many times. This rearrangement joins TRBV10-2 to TRBJ1-2; 7 bases line up with TRBD1. The ends lost 6 bases at V and 2 bases at J; junction bases unmatched: 3. The CDR3 has 13 amino acids. Germline V lookup: CDR1 WSHSY, CDR2 SAAADI. In DNA form, the CDR3 reads TGCGCCAGCAGCCACAGGGGCAACTATGGCTACACCTTC. Amino acids: CASSHRGNYGYTF.

This clonotype was counted at least ten times. The rearrangement uses TRBV20-1 and TRBJ2-3; a weak D match, TRBD2 (6 bases). Germline CDR1 reads DFQATT; CDR2 reads SNEGSKA (reference sequence). Trimming took 0 bases from V and 4 from J, leaving 14 bases between them. The CDR3 is made up of 15 amino acids. CDR3 region: CSARDDREFPDTQYF. CDR3 bases: TGCAGTGCTAGAGATGACCGGGAGTTCCCAGATACGCAGTATTTT.

This clonotype was observed at least ten times. The chain links TRBV5-1 to TRBJ1-5; TRBD1 might be the D (6 bases). Trimming shortened V by 4 bases and J by 3 bases, and 11 bases separated the two germline ends. The CDR3 is 14 residues long. Germline loops: CDR1 SGHRS, CDR2 YFSETQ. The CDR3 region has the DNA TGCGCCAGCAGCGTGGACAGCTACAATCAGCCCCAGCATTTT. Translating gives CASSVDSYNQPQHF.

This clonotype was seen more than once but under ten times. The chain has TRBV29-1 and TRBJ1-3; D is unresolved. Germline V gene sequence: CDR1 SQVTM, CDR2 ANQGSEA. V was shortened by 6 bases and J by 2 bases, with 11 bases between the two germline ends. CDR3 size: 13 residues. CDR3 in DNA: TGCAGCGTGGAGAAAGACACTGGAAACACCATATATTTT. This gives the protein CSVEKDTGNTIYF.

In its sample, this clonotype was seen many times. The chain joins TRBV29-1 to TRBJ1-1, with D possibly TRBD1 on 5 matching bases. The CDR3 has 11 amino acids. V lost 5 bases and J 4 bases, leaving 8 bases between the germline ends. Germline loops: CDR1 SQVTM, CDR2 ANQGSEA. CDR3 in amino acids: CSVSGGTEAFF. The CDR3 DNA reads as TGCAGCGTTAGCGGGGGCACTGAAGCTTTCTTT.

The gene calls are TRBV6-5 and TRBJ1-6; no firm D call. Trimming stripped 6 bases from V and 7 bases from J, with 7 bases between. This CDR3 has 12 amino acids. CDR1 is MNHEY and CDR2 is SVGAGI in the germline V gene. The CDR3 DNA reads TGTGCCAGCAGATCCGAAAATTCACCCCTCCACTTT. It is translated as CASRSENSPLHF.

This clonotype was found many times. This chain connects TRBV12-3 or TRBV12-4 to TRBJ2-3; 12 nucleotides match TRBD2. The CDR3 has 14 residues. J gave up 4 bases and V 8 bases, and 4 bases lay outside the gene matches. The CDR3 bases are TGTGCCAGCTCCCTAGCGGGAGGGTCAGATACGCAGTATTTT. It encodes CASSLAGGSDTQYF.

This clonotype appeared a few times. The gene calls are TRBV7-2 and TRBJ2-5; TRBD2 agrees at 7 bases. The ends lost 1 base at V and 2 bases at J; junction bases unmatched: 10. The CDR3 is 17 residues long. Germline values: CDR1 SGHTA, CDR2 FQGNSA. CDR3 residues: CASSLGGSGLIQETQYF. CDR3 nucleotide sequence: TGTGCCAGCAGCTTAGGGGGGTCGGGACTAATACAAGAGACCCAGTACTTC.

This clonotype rates as large. The rearrangement links TRBV12-3 or TRBV12-4 to TRBJ2-7, with D unclear. The J call may be in error: the DNA end matches TRBJ2-1 better. This CDR3 has 17 residues. CDR3 nucleotides: TGTGCCAGCAGTTTATCGGGCGGCCAAACAAATCGCTACGAGCAGTTCTTC. This gives the protein CASSLSGGQTNRYEQFF.

This clonotype was observed at least ten times. The J gene is TRBJ2-5, the V gene TRBV29-1, with D tentatively TRBD2 (5 bases). V was shortened by 0 bases and J by 5 bases, with 7 bases between the two germline ends. The CDR3 runs 12 residues. Germline-derived CDR1 and CDR2 are SQVTM and ANQGSEA. The CDR3 spells CSVEDRRETQYF. CDR3 bases: TGCAGCGTTGAAGATCGGAGGGAGACCCAGTACTTC.

The genes are TRBV5-1 and TRBJ1-4, with no clear D. Germline values: CDR1 SGHRS, CDR2 YFSETQ. V lost 5 bases and J 0 bases, leaving 8 bases between the germline ends. The CDR3 has 14 amino acids. As DNA, the CDR3 is TGCGCCAGCAGTATTGGAACAACTAATGAAAAACTGTTTTTT. This codes for CASSIGTTNEKLFF.